This T cell receptor beta chain is drawn from a study of T-cell memory formation after mild COVID-19 (dated by TCRdb to the early 2020s). Describing the broader study: TCR sequence clusters from the two donors were found to be largely donor specific. T-cell clones expanding and contracting after mild COVID-19 in two donors were tracked by longitudinal TCRalpha and TCRbeta repertoire sequencing. The cohort comprised two young, previously healthy adult volunteers, one female and one male. Overall study outcomes, separate from this receptor: Contracting CD4+ clones turned up mainly in the CM and EM memory subsets, whereas EMRA was where CD8+ clones were enriched. Only a couple of mild cases were covered by the study, and larger cohorts that include severe cases with pre-infection samples were considered necessary. Balanced CD4/CD8 phenotypes were observed for clones contracting from day 15 to 85, whereas a bias towards CD4+ was observed for a second wave of clones expanding from day 15 to 37. The second-wave clones that peaked on day 37 were not confirmed to be SARS-CoV-2 specific. Some responding clones were detected in pre-infection memory, which suggested that pre-existing cross-reactive memory T cells had joined the SARS-CoV-2 response.

Points on this clonotype: Its antigen remains undetermined. No base quality values were provided; no much bigger clone lies one nucleotide off.

Inclusive of the bounding cysteine and phenylalanine, the CDR3 is 13 residues long. Only the CDR3 DNA is retained, 39 bases long and in frame from the first base. The V end gives up 5 bases and the J end 5 bases, leaving 5 bases in the junction not matched to a gene. PBMCs were isolated by Ficoll-Paque density gradient centrifugation. TCRdb records Illumina NovaSeq 6000 as the sequencer. cDNA libraries for TCRalpha and TCRbeta were prepared by 5'RACE using constant-segment primers, with sample barcodes and unique molecular identifiers added. RNA was extracted from every sample with Trizol reagent. Libraries were amplified in two PCR steps, with a second sample barcode and Illumina TruSeq adapters added in the second step. Sequencing of the libraries was done on an Illumina NovaSeq, producing 2 x 150 bp paired-end reads. In the original analysis: With migec v1.2.7, reads were demultiplexed and then collapsed into UMI-guided consensus sequences. Using mixcr v2.1.11, UMI consensuses were aligned to TRA and TRB V and J templates and then assembled into clonotypes. Expanded or contracted clonotypes were those called significant by both edgeR and NoisET, with noise models trained on biological replicates. For edgeR calls, the thresholds were a false discovery rate-adjusted p below 0.01 and a log2 fold-change of 1. As an exploratory analysis of dynamics, max-normalized trajectories of the 1000 most abundant clonotypes were examined with PCA combined with hierarchical clustering. Each responding clone was given a CD4 or CD8 phenotype based on the CD4+ and CD8+ repertoires, which had been sequenced separately. TCRdb reanalyzed the raw reads on its own, using fastp at Q25 for trimming and MiXCR for clone calling, and kept in-frame beta chains. Rows with a matching CDR3 protein are joined into one entry that keeps the most common DNA and genes. TCRdb assigned the V and J calls; the authors' analysis was not used. Present in this sample are a few hundred thousand distinct CDR3 sequences, roughly 16% of which were seen just once. The top ten constitute roughly 22% of the sample.

Input material: PBMCs or a T cell subset sorted from them (not recorded which). The chain is assembled from TRBV12-3 or TRBV12-4 and TRBJ1-2; 7 bases in the junction line up with TRBD1. The TCR was taken from a man younger than 35 who had mild COVID-19 (a few samples of this study predate the infection). The sample titles of this study are shuffled in the database, so cell type and time point are left out; the donor was told from shared clones. The CDR3 region has the sequence CASSRDSRYGYTF. The DNA reads as follows: TGTGCCAGCAGTCGGGACAGCCGGTATGGCTACACCTTC.